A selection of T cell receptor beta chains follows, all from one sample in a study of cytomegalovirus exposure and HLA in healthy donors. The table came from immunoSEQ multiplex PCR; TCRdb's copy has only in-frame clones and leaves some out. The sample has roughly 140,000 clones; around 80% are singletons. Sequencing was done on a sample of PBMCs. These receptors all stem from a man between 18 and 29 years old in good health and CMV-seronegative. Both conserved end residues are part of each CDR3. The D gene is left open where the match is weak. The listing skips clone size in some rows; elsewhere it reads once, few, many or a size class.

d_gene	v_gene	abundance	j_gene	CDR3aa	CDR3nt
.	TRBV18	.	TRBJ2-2	CASSQGYTGELFF	TGTGCCAGCTCACAGGGGTACACCGGGGAGCTGTTTTTT
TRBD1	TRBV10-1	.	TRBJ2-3	CASSGARDRGPDTQYF	TGCGCCAGCAGCGGAGCCCGGGACAGGGGGCCTGATACGCAGTATTTT
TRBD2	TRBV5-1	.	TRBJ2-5	CASSLAQTSGRETQYF	TGCGCCAGCAGCTTGGCCCAGACTAGCGGGAGGGAGACCCAGTACTTC
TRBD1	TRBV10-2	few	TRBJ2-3	CASSEQGADTQYF	TGCGCCAGCAGTGAACAGGGGGCAGATACGCAGTATTTT
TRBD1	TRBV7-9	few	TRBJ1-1	CSSSLEQGASNTEAFF	TGTTCCAGCAGCTTAGAACAGGGGGCCTCGAACACTGAAGCTTTCTTT
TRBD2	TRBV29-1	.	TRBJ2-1	CSVEGSSGIVEQFF	TGCAGCGTTGAAGGAAGTAGCGGGATTGTTGAGCAGTTCTTC
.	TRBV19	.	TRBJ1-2	CASRRDTDERPHGYTF	TGTGCCAGTAGGAGGGACACCGATGAGAGGCCACATGGCTACACCTTC
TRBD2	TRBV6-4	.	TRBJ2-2	CASSGGREETDTGELFF	TGTGCCAGCAGTGGGGGGCGGGAGGAGACGGACACCGGGGAGCTGTTTTTT
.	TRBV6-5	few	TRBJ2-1	CASSRPPMGERQQFF	TGTGCCAGCAGTCGGCCCCCTATGGGCGAACGGCAGCAGTTCTTC
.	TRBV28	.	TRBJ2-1	CASSPTMGGEQFF	TGTGCCAGCAGTCCGACCATGGGGGGTGAGCAGTTCTTC
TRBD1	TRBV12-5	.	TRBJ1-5	CASGLQGYQPQHF	TGTGCTAGTGGTTTACAGGGGTATCAGCCCCAGCATTTT
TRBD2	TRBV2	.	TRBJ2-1	CASSSSGSGGYNEQFF	TGTGCCAGCAGTTCTAGCGGGTCTGGGGGATACAATGAGCAGTTCTTC
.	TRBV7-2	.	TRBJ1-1	CASSPWRGATEAFF	TGTGCCAGCAGCCCATGGCGGGGGGCGACCGAAGCTTTCTTT
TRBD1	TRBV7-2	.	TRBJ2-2	CASSPNPTGGTGELFF	TGTGCCAGCAGCCCCAACCCGACAGGGGGCACCGGGGAGCTGTTTTTT